These 20 T cell receptor beta chains were sequenced from one sample in a study of OX40 agonist ivuxolimab in advanced cancers. The data were produced by immunoSEQ multiplex PCR, yet TCRdb's version contains in-frame clones alone and is incomplete. This sample has about 17,000 clones, with about 90% found just once. The input for sequencing was CD4+ or CD8+ T cells sorted from blood, taken in a trial of the OX40 agonist ivuxolimab. The receptors shown here come from an adult with an advanced solid tumor such as melanoma, head and neck, liver or kidney cancer.

The V call is TRBV30, the J call TRBJ2-5; 10 bases align to TRBD1. The DNA end favors TRBJ2-7, so the J call may be wrong. CDR1 GTSNPN and CDR2 SVGIG come from the germline V gene (reference sequence). The CDR3 totals 15 residues. The chain's CDR3 is CAWIPGQGIGYEQYF. The DNA for the CDR3 is TGTGCCTGGATACCGGGACAGGGGATTGGCTACGAGCAGTACTTC.

The V call is TRBV7-9, the J call TRBJ2-1; 7 bases map to TRBD2. V lost 4 bases, J lost 3 bases, and 12 bases stayed unmatched. The CDR3 spans 17 residues. Germline CDR1 and CDR2: SEHNR and FQNEAQ (reference sequence). CDR3 residues: CASSYPRGGGYYNEQFF. CDR3 DNA: TGTGCCAGCAGCTACCCCCGAGGCGGGGGATACTACAATGAGCAGTTCTTC.

This chain uses TRBV5-8 with TRBJ2-7, with D perhaps matching TRBD2 (6 bases). The CDR3 consists of 17 residues. Per germline, CDR1 SGHTS and CDR2 YDEGEE. The ends were cut back, 4 bases at V and 2 bases at J, with 22 bases in the middle. Here the CDR3 reads CASSRTHHGTSAYEQYF. Written as DNA, the CDR3 is TGTGCCAGCAGCCGAACGCACCACGGGACTTCAGCCTACGAGCAGTACTTC.

The J gene is TRBJ1-3, the V gene TRBV28; 7 nucleotides line up with TRBD1. V gave up 4 bases and J gave up 4 bases; unmatched junction bases: 7. This CDR3 has 15 amino acids. Looked up from germline, CDR1 is MDHEN and CDR2 is SYDVKM. In DNA form, the CDR3 reads TGTGCCAGCAGTTGGGTACAGGGGTTGGGAAACACCATATATTTT. As protein: CASSWVQGLGNTIYF.

The genes are TRBV27 and TRBJ1-1; 7 nucleotides match TRBD1. The CDR3 extends over 14 amino acids. Per the germline V gene, CDR1 is MNHEY and CDR2 is SMNVEV (reference sequence). V was clipped by 3 bases and J by 4 bases; unmatched bases: 5. In DNA form, the CDR3 reads TGTGCCAGCAGTTTGGACCCAGGGGGCACTGAAGCTTTCTTT. Translating it yields CASSLDPGGTEAFF.

The chain uses TRBV30 and TRBJ2-1; TRBD2 matches 10 bases. The CDR3 runs to 15 residues. Per germline, CDR1 GTSNPN and CDR2 SVGIG (reference sequence). With 4 bases clipped from V and 3 bases from J, the junction kept 6 bases outside the gene matches. The DNA for the CDR3 is TGTGCCTGGAACGGACTAGCGGATAGCTACAATGAGCAGTTCTTC. This gives the protein CAWNGLADSYNEQFF.

This chain joins TRBV9 and TRBJ2-3, with TRBD2 identical over 12 bases. Germline CDR1 reads SGDLS; CDR2 reads YYNGEE. With 0 bases clipped from V and 3 bases from J, the junction kept 8 bases outside the gene matches. This CDR3 is built from 18 residues. In DNA, the CDR3 is TGTGCCAGCAGCGTAGGGTCTAGCGGGGGGGCTTTGACAGATACGCAGTATTTT. Translating it yields CASSVGSSGGALTDTQYF.

The gene calls are TRBV10-1 and TRBJ2-2; the match to TRBD1 covers 10 bases. Germline trimming cut 2 bases from V and 3 bases from J; bases unmatched to any gene: 3. CDR1 and CDR2 (germline): WNHNN, SYGVQD (reference sequence). The CDR3 has 16 residues. For the CDR3, the DNA is TGCGCCAGCAGTGAGGGGACAGGGGACCACACCGGGGAGCTGTTTTTT. It yields the protein CASSEGTGDHTGELFF.

The chain joins TRBV5-1 to TRBJ2-7, with a weak D call TRBD2 (6 bases). This CDR3 has 13 residues. Trimming cost V 2 bases and J 2 bases, with 8 bases left between them. Per the germline V gene, CDR1 is SGHRS and CDR2 is YFSETQ. CDR3 loop: CASSFPGAYEQYF. The CDR3 nucleotides are TGCGCCAGCAGCTTCCCGGGGGCCTACGAGCAGTACTTC.

The rearrangement links TRBV9 to TRBJ1-2; D call uncertain. V was pared by 0 bases and J by 3 bases, with 12 bases between. The germline CDR1 and CDR2 sequences are SGDLS and YYNGEE. The CDR3 extends over 15 amino acids. CDR3 DNA sequence: TGTGCCAGCAGCGTAGAGGAGGTCGCATACTATGGCTACACCTTC. Protein sequence: CASSVEEVAYYGYTF. Using reference TRBV9 and TRBJ1-2 for the parts outside the CDR3, the full variable domain is DSGVTQTPKHLITATGQRVTLRCSPRSGDLSVYWYQQSLDQGLQFLIQYYNGEERAKGNILERFSAQQFPDLHSELNLSSLELGDSALYFCASSVEEVAYYGYTFGSGTRLTVV.

The J gene is TRBJ2-7, the V gene TRBV4-1; 7 bases line up with TRBD1. Looked up from germline, CDR1 is MGHRA and CDR2 is YSYEKL. The CDR3 is 14 amino acids. The junction had 2 bases not matched to a gene; V was cut back by 1 base and J by 2 bases. CDR3 sequence (DNA): TGCGCCAGCAGCCAAGCGACAGGGACCTACGAGCAGTACTTC. Residues: CASSQATGTYEQYF.

This clone was seen only once. The chain joins TRBV5-1 to TRBJ2-5, with D perhaps TRBD2 (6 bases). Deletions cut 5 bases from V and 11 bases from J, with 25 bases between. CDR3 length: 15 residues. Germline CDR1 SGHRS, CDR2 YFSETQ. Here the CDR3 reads CASSSFSAGTGEQYF. CDR3 DNA sequence: TGCGCCAGCAGTTCCTTCAGTGCCGGGACGGGGGAGCAGTACTTC.

This clone was picked up a small number of times. The V gene is TRBV7-8, the J gene TRBJ2-7; D not certain. This CDR3 has 11 residues. Trimming pared 2 bases from V and 3 bases from J, leaving 2 bases between. In germline, CDR1 is SGHVS, CDR2 FQNEAQ. As DNA, the CDR3 is TGTGCCAGCAGCTTAAACTACGAGCAGTACTTC. Translated, it gives CASSLNYEQYF.

The rearrangement uses TRBV27 and TRBJ2-2; no clear D. Trimming removed 8 bases at V and 7 bases at J, with 17 bases between. The CDR3 spans 14 residues. CDR1 and CDR2 (germline): MNHEY, SMNVEV (reference sequence). The CDR3 sequence: CASGPGPLSGELFF. CDR3 nucleotides: TGTGCCAGCGGACCGGGCCCTTTAAGCGGGGAGCTGTTTTTT.

This chain links TRBV9 with TRBJ1-6, with D perhaps TRBD1 (6 bases). V was shortened by 0 bases and J by 9 bases, with 13 bases between the two germline ends. Germline CDR1 reads SGDLS; CDR2 reads YYNGEE. The CDR3 has 15 residues. In nucleotides, the CDR3 is TGTGCCAGCAGCGTAGAGGCAGGGGTGATTTCACCCCTCCACTTT. It encodes CASSVEAGVISPLHF.

V gene TRBV13 combines with J gene TRBJ2-5, with D possibly matching TRBD2 (6 bases). CDR3 length: 17 amino acids. CDR1 is PRHDT, CDR2 FYEKMQ, per germline (reference sequence). Deletions cut 4 bases from V and 0 bases from J, with 18 bases between. CDR3 amino acids: CASSSLGVAEYQETQYF. CDR3 sequence (DNA): TGTGCCAGCAGCTCCCTGGGGGTAGCGGAGTACCAAGAGACCCAGTACTTC.

V gene TRBV5-1 combines with J gene TRBJ2-7; no definite D call. V lost 1 base and J 7 bases, leaving 18 bases between the germline ends. The CDR3 runs 15 residues. Germline CDR1 reads SGHRS; CDR2 reads YFSETQ. CDR3 sequence reads: CASSLPWTGRREQYF. In DNA form, the CDR3 reads TGCGCCAGCAGCTTGCCCTGGACGGGCCGTAGGGAGCAGTACTTC.

This chain links TRBV7-6 with TRBJ2-2; 10 nucleotides agree with TRBD1. Germline values: CDR1 SGHVS, CDR2 FNYEAQ. The CDR3 spans 18 residues. V trimming: 3 bases; J trimming: 5 bases; junction bases outside the gene matches: 12. The CDR3 DNA follows: TGTGCCAGCAGCTTTGGCGTCGGGACAGGGGTTGGTACCGGGGAGCTGTTTTTT. Protein sequence: CASSFGVGTGVGTGELFF.

This clone was recorded once. Other nucleotide sequences from this sample produce the same CDR3. The chain links TRBV5-6 to TRBJ2-2; 10 bases map to TRBD2. Germline assignment: CDR1 SGHDT and CDR2 YYEEEE. With V trimmed by 2 bases and J by 6 bases, 1 base remained unmatched. The CDR3 consists of 14 residues. CDR3 sequence: CASSFGLAAGELFF. In nucleotides, the CDR3 is TGTGCCAGCAGCTTCGGACTAGCGGCCGGGGAGCTGTTTTTT.

The rearrangement joins TRBV9 to TRBJ2-3; 8 positions match TRBD2. CDR1 SGDLS and CDR2 YYNGEE come from the germline V gene. The length of the CDR3 is 18 residues. J gave up 0 bases and V 7 bases, and 16 bases lay outside the gene matches. The CDR3 nucleotides are TGTGCCAGCGACTCCCCCGGCGGGGGGACTAGAAGCACAGATACGCAGTATTTT. This encodes CASDSPGGGTRSTDTQYF.